The 28 T cell receptor beta chains listed next were all sequenced from one sample in a study of cytomegalovirus exposure and HLA in healthy donors. Vbeta (60) and Jbeta (13) primers were used in the PCR. Libraries were prepared by immunoSEQ multiplex PCR; TCRdb keeps only in-frame clonotypes and omits some of them. The sample carries under 150,000 clones, more than 60% recorded once. Sequenced input: PBMCs. These receptors were collected from a woman aged 45-65 years in good health and CMV-seropositive.

The rearrangement links TRBV5-1 to TRBJ2-7; tentative D call: TRBD2 (5 bases). This CDR3 region has 13 residues. The germline V gene has CDR1 SGHRS and CDR2 YFSETQ. Trimming removed 0 bases at V and 2 bases at J, with 6 bases between. The CDR3 region is CASSLERAYEQYF. As DNA, the CDR3 is TGCGCCAGCAGCTTGGAGAGGGCCTACGAGCAGTACTTC.

The CDR3 bases are TGTGCCAGCAGACGAGAGGAAGATACGCAGTATTTT. Its protein product is CASRREEDTQYF. J is TRBJ2-3 and V is TRBV9; no clear D. Deletions cut 5 bases from V and 5 bases from J, with 9 bases between. Germline loops: CDR1 SGDLS, CDR2 YYNGEE. There are 12 residues in the CDR3.

The rearrangement uses TRBV10-3 and TRBJ2-5; possible D gene TRBD2, 5 bases. The CDR3 runs to 15 residues. The V end was cut by 2 bases, the J end by 3 bases, with 13 bases between. The germline gives CDR1 ENHRY, CDR2 SYGVKD. Here the CDR3 reads CAISEQNRGKETQYF. In nucleotides, the CDR3 is TGTGCCATCAGTGAGCAGAATAGAGGGAAAGAGACCCAGTACTTC.

The rearrangement joins TRBV7-2 to TRBJ2-3; 12 bases are a match to TRBD2. V shed 1 base, J shed 4 bases, and the junction held 3 bases outside the gene matches. Germline CDR1 reads SGHTA; CDR2 reads FQGNSA. The CDR3 covers 16 residues. CDR3 amino acids: CASSLGLAGVSDTQYF. The CDR3 DNA reads TGTGCCAGCAGCTTAGGACTAGCGGGGGTATCAGATACGCAGTATTTT.

This chain links TRBV9 with TRBJ1-4, with D possibly matching TRBD1 (5 bases). Trimming took 2 bases from V and 7 from J, leaving 18 bases between them. From germline, CDR1 is SGDLS and CDR2 YYNGEE. The CDR3 has 16 amino acids. This chain's CDR3 is CASSVSQGGFGEKLFF. The CDR3 nucleotides are TGTGCCAGCAGCGTTTCCCAGGGAGGGTTCGGTGAAAAACTGTTTTTT.

The J gene is TRBJ2-1, the V gene TRBV9, with 7 bases identical to TRBD2. Trimming removed 3 bases from V and 9 bases from J; junction bases left unmatched: 12. Germline values: CDR1 SGDLS, CDR2 YYNGEE. This CDR3 is built from 15 residues. In DNA, the CDR3 is TGTGCCAGCAGCGGGGACGTTACTAGCGCGAGTGAGCAGTTCTTC. Protein product: CASSGDVTSASEQFF.

In its sample, this clone was seen a few times. The chain combines TRBV7-3 with TRBJ2-2; D is ambiguous. Germline CDR1 is SGHTA and CDR2 is FQGTGA. Trimming took off 6 bases at V and 6 bases at J, with 8 bases between the two ends. This CDR3 has 12 amino acids. CDR3 residues: CASSPGPGELFF. The CDR3 nucleotides read TGTGCCAGCAGTCCTGGCCCCGGGGAGCTGTTTTTT.

This chain joins TRBV9 and TRBJ2-3, with TRBD2 matching over 13 bases. The CDR3 is 18 residues long. Per germline, CDR1 SGDLS and CDR2 YYNGEE. With 3 bases clipped from V and 0 bases from J, the junction kept 7 bases outside the gene matches. Here the CDR3 reads CASSAIGLAGVSTDTQYF. The CDR3 DNA reads as TGTGCCAGCAGCGCAATCGGACTAGCGGGGGTTAGCACAGATACGCAGTATTTT. Drawing the rest from reference TRBV9 and TRBJ2-3, the complete variable domain is DSGVTQTPKHLITATGQRVTLRCSPRSGDLSVYWYQQSLDQGLQFLIQYYNGEERAKGNILERFSAQQFPDLHSELNLSSLELGDSALYFCASSAIGLAGVSTDTQYFGPGTRLTVL.

A remark on this clone: The same CDR3 can be traced to other DNA sequences in this sample. The chain carries TRBV5-1 and TRBJ2-7, with 8 positions matching TRBD1. The CDR3 consists of 14 residues. V gave up 4 bases and J gave up 3 bases; unmatched junction bases: 6. Germline assignment: CDR1 SGHRS and CDR2 YFSETQ. The CDR3, as DNA: TGCGCCAGCAGCCCCGGGACAGGCGGCTACGAGCAGTACTTC. Amino acid sequence: CASSPGTGGYEQYF.

As regards this clone: Sequence at one end of the junction differs from germline and may be a read error. The sample contains more than one DNA sequence encoding this CDR3. The rearrangement uses TRBV7-9 and TRBJ2-3; 13 bases align to TRBD2. This CDR3 region has 17 residues. Looked up from germline, CDR1 is SEHNR and CDR2 is FQNEAQ (reference sequence). The chain's CDR3 is CASSRGGTSGGTDTQYF. CDR3 nucleotides: TGTGCTAGCAGCAGGGGTGGGACTAGCGGGGGCACAGATACGCAGTATTTT.

The V call is TRBV7-8, the J call TRBJ1-2; D not resolved. V was pared by 5 bases and J by 8 bases, with 15 bases between. The CDR3 totals 13 residues. Germline V CDR1 and CDR2: SGHVS, FQNEAQ. CDR3 loop: CASSPPTGVGYTF. The CDR3 DNA follows: TGTGCCAGCAGCCCACCAACGGGTGTAGGCTACACCTTC.

The J gene is TRBJ2-2, the V gene TRBV7-9; D is ambiguous. CDR1 and CDR2 from the germline V gene are SEHNR and FQNEAQ (reference sequence). The CDR3 sequence is 15 residues long. V was shortened by 7 bases and J by 1 base, with 13 bases between the two germline ends. The CDR3 DNA reads as TGTGCCAGCAAATTTCAGTCGGGGAACACCGGGGAGCTGTTTTTT. Translation: CASKFQSGNTGELFF.

This chain uses TRBV30 with TRBJ1-2; 8 nucleotides line up with TRBD1. The V segment lost 1 base and the J segment 5 bases; nucleotides outside the gene matches: 6. This CDR3 spans 14 amino acids. Germline values: CDR1 GTSNPN, CDR2 SVGIG (reference sequence). CDR3 sequence (DNA): TGTGCCTGGAGTGAGCTGGGGACAGGTTATGGCTACACCTTC. It specifies CAWSELGTGYGYTF.

The CDR3 bases are TGTGCCAGCACCCCCAAGGTGGGACAGGGGGCTGAGCAGTACTTC. Its translation is CASTPKVGQGAEQYF. V and J are TRBV7-2 and TRBJ2-7; 12 nucleotides match TRBD1. This CDR3 is 15 amino acids long. J gave up 7 bases and V 7 bases, and 11 bases lay outside the gene matches. Germline assignment: CDR1 SGHTA and CDR2 FQGNSA.

The CDR3 reads CASNLAGAPTDTQYF. The CDR3 coding sequence is TGCGCCAGCAACCTGGCGGGGGCCCCCACAGATACGCAGTATTTT. This rearrangement joins TRBV5-1 to TRBJ2-3, with D possibly being TRBD2 (7 bases). Trimming left V 6 bases short and J 2 bases short, with 16 bases between. Germline CDR1 and CDR2: SGHRS and YFSETQ. This CDR3 spans 15 amino acids.

Remarks on this clone: The same CDR3 also results from other DNA sequences found in this sample. The chain combines TRBV27 with TRBJ2-7, with 9 nucleotides matching TRBD1. CDR1 is MNHEY and CDR2 is SMNVEV in the germline V gene (reference sequence). V lost 5 bases, J lost 5 bases, and 10 bases stayed unmatched. This CDR3 contains 15 residues. The CDR3 DNA sequence: TGTGCCAGCAGTGCTCTCCGTGACAGGGGGAACGAGCAGTACTTC. Translated: CASSALRDRGNEQYF.

The sample holds a few counts of this clone. The J gene is TRBJ1-4, the V gene TRBV9; maybe TRBD1 (6 bases). The CDR3 covers 19 residues. V was pared by 4 bases and J by 12 bases, with 34 bases between. CDR1 is SGDLS and CDR2 is YYNGEE in the germline V gene. The CDR3 bases are TGTGCCAGCAGCCCCGGGTGGGGGTGGGGACGACAGGCCGTCGGGGAACTGTTTTTT. It specifies CASSPGWGWGRQAVGELFF. The variable domain in full, completed from reference TRBV9 and TRBJ1-4, reads DSGVTQTPKHLITATGQRVTLRCSPRSGDLSVYWYQQSLDQGLQFLIQYYNGEERAKGNILERFSAQQFPDLHSELNLSSLELGDSALYFCASSPGWGWGRQAVGELFFGSGTQLSVL.

The chain joins TRBV5-5 to TRBJ1-6; maybe TRBD1 (6 bases). Trimming took off 6 bases at V and 8 bases at J, with 15 bases between the two ends. CDR3 length: 14 amino acids. Per the germline V gene, CDR1 is SGHKS and CDR2 is YYEKEE (reference sequence). The chain's CDR3 is CASNLQNRDSPLHF. The CDR3 bases are TGTGCCAGCAACCTACAGAACAGGGATTCACCCCTCCACTTT.

This rearrangement joins TRBV9 to TRBJ1-3; TRBD1 might be the D (5 bases). Germline V lookup: CDR1 SGDLS, CDR2 YYNGEE. The CDR3 contains 17 residues. V lost 0 bases, J lost 4 bases, and 17 bases lay in between. This CDR3 reads CASSVAPDIFSGNTIYF. Here the CDR3 DNA reads TGTGCCAGCAGCGTAGCACCGGACATTTTTTCCGGAAACACCATATATTTT.

This chain uses TRBV6-1 with TRBJ2-5; D is undetermined. V gave up 3 bases and J gave up 5 bases, with 7 bases separating them. Germline loops: CDR1 MNHNS, CDR2 SASEGT. The CDR3 runs to 12 residues. CDR3 nucleotide sequence: TGTGCCAGCAGTGAGTGGCTGGAGACCCAGTACTTC. This gives the protein CASSEWLETQYF.

J is TRBJ2-7 and V is TRBV7-2; a weak D match, TRBD2 (7 bases). The length of the CDR3 is 15 residues. The V end lost 1 base, the J end lost 7 bases, and 17 bases lay between the germline ends. CDR1 is SGHTA, CDR2 FQGNSA, per germline. The CDR3 DNA follows: TGTGCCAGCAGCTTAGATGGGGGGGGGCTCTGGGAGCAGTACTTC. This encodes CASSLDGGGLWEQYF.

This clone was picked up one time. This sequence joins TRBV19 and TRBJ2-7; 8 bases fit TRBD1. Unmatched junction bases numbered 3, after V lost 3 bases and J lost 2 bases. From germline, CDR1 is LNHDA and CDR2 SQIVND (reference sequence). This CDR3 region has 14 residues. CDR3 DNA sequence: TGTGCCAGTAGTATGCGGGACAGGACCTACGAGCAGTACTTC. This translates into CASSMRDRTYEQYF.

The rearrangement joins TRBV5-6 to TRBJ1-1; 10 nucleotides agree with TRBD1. This CDR3 spans 15 amino acids. Losses at the gene ends were 2 bases for V and 1 base for J; bases not matched to a gene: 2. Germline loops: CDR1 SGHDT, CDR2 YYEEEE. CDR3 coding DNA: TGTGCCAGCAGCTTCGGGACAGGGGAGAACACTGAAGCTTTCTTT. It is translated as CASSFGTGENTEAFF. Based on the CDR3 plus reference TRBV5-6 and TRBJ1-1, the full variable domain is DAGVTQSPTHLIKTRGQQVTLRCSPKSGHDTVSWYQQALGQGPQFIFQYYEEEERQRGNFPDRFSGHQFPNYSSELNVNALLLGDSALYLCASSFGTGENTEAFFGQGTRLTVV.

The chain carries TRBV6-5 and TRBJ1-4; TRBD1 matches 9 bases. V dropped 5 bases and J dropped 4; count of bases not matched to a gene: 5. The CDR3 sequence is 15 residues long. CDR1 is MNHEY and CDR2 is SVGAGI in the germline V gene. CDR3 loop: CASSTPDRGNEKLFF. In nucleotides, the CDR3 is TGTGCCAGCAGTACCCCGGACAGGGGTAATGAAAAACTGTTTTTT.

The chain employs TRBV11-2 and TRBJ2-5; 10 bases map to TRBD1. Germline-derived CDR1 and CDR2 are SGHAT and FQNNGV. J gave up 1 base and V 5 bases, and 7 bases lay outside the gene matches. The CDR3 loop spans 16 amino acids. This CDR3 reads CASSRRGTGAQETQYF. CDR3 in DNA: TGTGCCAGCAGCCGAAGGGGGACAGGGGCCCAAGAGACCCAGTACTTC. The complete variable domain, with remaining parts taken from reference TRBV11-2 and TRBJ2-5, reads EAGVAQSPRYKIIEKRQSVAFWCNPISGHATLYWYQQILGQGPKLLIQFQNNGVVDDSQLPKDRFSAERLKGVDSTLKIQPAKLEDSAVYLCASSRRGTGAQETQYFGPGTRLLVL.

The chain employs TRBV28 and TRBJ2-4; 7 bases fit TRBD1. J lost 6 bases, V lost 6 bases, and 8 bases had no gene match. The germline V gene encodes CDR1 MDHEN and CDR2 SYDVKM. The CDR3 length is 14 residues. The CDR3 DNA reads as TGTGCCAGCAGACTTGGGACAGCCGGAAACATTCAGTACTTC. Translated: CASRLGTAGNIQYF.

This clone was observed once. J is TRBJ1-1 and V is TRBV7-2, with 9 bases lining up with TRBD1. The trim removed 3 bases at V and 11 bases at J, leaving 1 base unmatched. This CDR3 is 11 amino acids long. Germline V gene sequence: CDR1 SGHTA, CDR2 FQGNSA. Here the CDR3 DNA reads TGTGCCAGCAGCTTCGACAGGGGGGCTTTCTTT. Residues: CASSFDRGAFF.

CDR3 loop: CASSPARTGNTEAFF. CDR3 coding DNA: TGTGCCAGCTCACCCGCCAGGACAGGGAACACTGAAGCTTTCTTT. V is TRBV18 and J is TRBJ1-1, with 7 bases matching TRBD1. Germline CDR1 is KGHSH and CDR2 is LQKENI. This CDR3 contains 15 residues. J was trimmed by 1 base and V by 3 bases; bases with no gene match: 5.